This T cell receptor beta chain is from a study of blood T cell repertoires in COVID-19. Study at large: Acute and convalescent COVID-19 samples came from the United States, Italy and Spain. The cDNA or gDNA used as material had been derived from T cells, B-cell-depleted T cells, or PBMCs.

In the study's own analysis: Amplification with reference gene primers provided the estimates of nucleated cell counts. Data came from immunoSEQ multiplex PCR; TCRdb stores just in-frame clones and leaves some out. V and J calls and clone size are copied from that table; D and trimming were computed from the DNA. The table shows about 140,000 clones, with around 83% occurring only once. While infection was still active, Seattle patients were enrolled and then followed longitudinally. The CDR3 sequence is 16 residues long. Germline V gene lookup returns CDR1 SGHRS and CDR2 YFSETQ. V gave up 4 bases and J gave up 7 bases; unmatched junction bases: 11.

The gene calls are TRBV5-1 and TRBJ2-1; 10 bases are a match to TRBD2. The sequencing sample was made of peripheral blood. The sequence derives from a man aged 25-45 years with COVID-19, enrolled during active disease. CDR3 sequence (DNA): TGCGCCAGCAGCCTGGGTTCGGGGACTAGCGTGAATGAGCAGTTCTTC. This translates into CASSLGSGTSVNEQFF.